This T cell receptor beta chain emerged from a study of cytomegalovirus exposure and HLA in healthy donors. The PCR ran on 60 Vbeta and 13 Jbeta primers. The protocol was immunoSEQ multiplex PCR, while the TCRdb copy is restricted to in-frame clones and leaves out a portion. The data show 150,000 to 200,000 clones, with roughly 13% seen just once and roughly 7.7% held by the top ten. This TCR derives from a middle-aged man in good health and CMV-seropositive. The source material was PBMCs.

The CDR3 nucleotides read TGCGCCAGCAGCGCTGTGACTAGCGGGGGTGAGACCCAGTACTTC. It is translated as CASSAVTSGGETQYF. The chain recombines TRBV5-1 with TRBJ2-5; TRBD2 matches at 12 bases. J gave up 5 bases and V 4 bases, and 6 bases lay outside the gene matches. Germline CDR1 and CDR2: SGHRS and YFSETQ. This CDR3 spans 15 amino acids.